Listed below are T cell receptor beta chains from one sample, sequenced in a study of blood T cells in healthy people across ages. Each CDR3 protein gets one entry after TCRdb re-called the 5' RACE reads with MiXCR. The table includes roughly 730,000 distinct CDR3 sequences, 56% detected once. The sequenced material came from blood. The source is a man aged 40-49 years in good health. Both conserved end residues are part of each CDR3. D genes are given only for firm matches. Some rows mark clone size as missing; the rest say once, few, many or name a class of expanded clone.

j_gene,v_gene,d_gene,abundance,CDR3aa,CDR3nt
TRBJ1-2,TRBV7-8,TRBD1,NA,CASSRSSGGGYTF,TGTGCCAGCAGCCGAAGCTCAGGGGGTGGCTACACCTTC
TRBJ2-7,TRBV12-3/TRBV12-4,NA,NA,CASSLAGVDYEQYF,TGTGCCAGCAGTTTAGCAGGGGTCGACTACGAGCAGTACTTC
TRBJ2-1,TRBV12-3/TRBV12-4,NA,NA,CASSVGGGYEQFF,TGTGCCAGCAGTGTGGGCGGGGGCTATGAGCAGTTCTTC
TRBJ1-2,TRBV28,NA,NA,CASSSRRPGYGYTF,TGTGCCAGCAGTTCACGGAGACCGGGGTATGGCTACACCTTC
TRBJ1-2,TRBV29-1,NA,NA,CSVDSGKYGYTF,TGCAGCGTTGACTCCGGGAAATATGGCTACACCTTC
TRBJ2-5,TRBV7-9,NA,NA,CASSLASGTETQYF,TGTGCCAGCAGCTTAGCGTCGGGGACTGAGACCCAGTACTTC
TRBJ2-3,TRBV9,NA,NA,CASSVEAGTDTQYF,TGTGCCAGCAGCGTAGAAGCCGGCACAGATACGCAGTATTTT
TRBJ2-1,TRBV7-2,NA,NA,CTSSLDTGVHNEQFF,TGTACCAGCAGCTTAGATACGGGAGTTCACAATGAGCAGTTCTTC
TRBJ2-1,TRBV6-1,NA,NA,CASSVRASYNEQFF,TGTGCCAGCAGTGTAAGGGCTTCCTACAATGAGCAGTTCTTC
TRBJ2-4,TRBV28,NA,few,CASSPPRLGGLGAKNIQYF,TGTGCCAGCAGTCCCCCTCGTCTGGGTGGTTTAGGGGCCAAAAACATTCAGTACTTC
TRBJ2-3,TRBV10-2,NA,NA,CASSHLLADTQYF,TGCGCCAGCAGTCATCTTCTAGCAGATACGCAGTATTTT
TRBJ2-5,TRBV29-1,TRBD1,many,CSVETTGGRETQYF,TGCAGCGTTGAGACGACAGGGGGGCGGGAGACCCAGTACTTC
TRBJ1-6,TRBV20-1,NA,NA,CSARDRRTSGLSPLHF,TGCAGTGCTAGAGATCGACGTACTTCAGGGCTATCACCCCTCCACTTT
TRBJ2-5,TRBV20-1,TRBD1,NA,CSARVRDRELETRYF,TGCAGTGCTAGAGTCCGGGACAGAGAATTAGAGACCCGGTACTTC
TRBJ2-5,TRBV9,TRBD2,NA,CASTPGLFQETQYF,TGTGCCAGCACCCCGGGACTATTTCAAGAGACCCAGTACTTC
TRBJ2-5,TRBV6-1,NA,NA,CASTEPTSETQYF,TGTGCCAGCACTGAACCTACCTCGGAGACCCAGTACTTC
TRBJ2-1,TRBV24-1,NA,NA,CATSEAARAYNEQFF,TGTGCCACCAGTGAAGCAGCTCGAGCCTACAATGAGCAGTTCTTC
TRBJ2-7,TRBV6-1,NA,few,CASQDIGASYEQYF,TGTGCCAGCCAAGACATCGGGGCCTCCTACGAGCAGTACTTC
TRBJ2-2,TRBV20-1,TRBD2,NA,CSAMDKAGGPYGELFF,TGCAGTGCCATGGACAAAGCGGGAGGGCCGTACGGGGAGCTGTTTTTT
TRBJ2-1,TRBV6-2/TRBV6-3,NA,NA,CASISEQFF,TGTGCCAGCATTAGTGAGCAGTTCTTC
TRBJ2-6,TRBV6-4,NA,NA,CASSAGSGSGANVLTF,TGTGCCAGCAGTGCGGGCTCCGGGTCTGGGGCCAACGTCCTGACTTTC
TRBJ2-5,TRBV6-2/TRBV6-3,NA,few,CASSYRGSLETQYF,TGTGCCAGCAGTTACAGGGGGTCTTTGGAGACCCAGTACTTC
TRBJ1-1,TRBV5-1,TRBD1,few,CASSGGQGMNTEAFF,TGCGCCAGCAGCGGGGGACAGGGGATGAACACTGAAGCTTTCTTT
TRBJ1-6,TRBV7-9,TRBD1,NA,CASSKGQGGRNSPLHF,TGTGCCAGCAGCAAAGGACAGGGAGGCCGAAATTCACCCCTCCACTTT
TRBJ2-4,TRBV27,NA,NA,CASSLGEGAGDIQYF,TGTGCCAGCAGTTTGGGGGAAGGGGCCGGGGACATTCAGTACTTC
TRBJ2-3,TRBV7-9,TRBD2,NA,CASSFILSGSGTDTQYF,TGTGCCAGCAGCTTCATCCTTAGCGGGAGTGGGACAGATACGCAGTATTTT
TRBJ2-1,TRBV7-2,TRBD1,NA,CASSSGTAHNEQFF,TGTGCCAGCAGCTCCGGGACAGCACACAATGAGCAGTTCTTC
TRBJ2-3,TRBV28,NA,NA,CASEQRSTDTQYF,TGTGCCAGCGAGCAGAGAAGCACAGATACGCAGTATTTT
TRBJ2-5,TRBV13,NA,NA,CASSFEANQETQYF,TGTGCCAGCAGCTTTGAGGCGAACCAAGAGACCCAGTACTTC
TRBJ2-5,TRBV7-9,NA,NA,CASSLNLGARVTQYF,TGTGCCAGCAGCTTAAACCTGGGGGCGCGGGTGACCCAGTACTTC
TRBJ2-3,TRBV12-3/TRBV12-4,NA,few,CASSQIPDTQYF,TGTGCCAGCAGCCAGATCCCAGATACGCAGTATTTT
TRBJ2-7,TRBV9,TRBD2,few,CASSVDGRLLDEQYF,TGTGCCAGCAGCGTAGACGGGAGGCTCCTCGACGAGCAGTACTTC
TRBJ2-1,TRBV28,NA,NA,CASSFDGASQQFF,TGTGCCAGCAGTTTCGACGGGGCAAGTCAGCAGTTCTTC
TRBJ2-7,TRBV9,NA,NA,CASSGGGEQYF,TGTGCCAGCAGCGGGGGCGGGGAGCAGTACTTC
TRBJ1-1,TRBV7-2,NA,NA,CASSLTATEAFF,TGTGCCAGCAGCTTAACGGCGACTGAAGCTTTCTTT
TRBJ2-2,TRBV28,TRBD1,NA,CASSRDRAGTGELFF,TGTGCCAGCAGCAGAGACAGGGCGGGCACCGGGGAGCTGTTTTTT
TRBJ2-7,TRBV28,NA,NA,CASSFHIGGDPGNEQYF,TGTGCCAGCAGTTTCCACATCGGCGGAGATCCAGGCAATGAGCAGTACTTC
TRBJ2-3,TRBV5-6,NA,many,CASSLGILRADTQYF,TGTGCCAGCAGCTTGGGCATCTTGCGTGCAGATACGCAGTATTTT
TRBJ2-7,TRBV28,NA,NA,CASTAETYEQYF,TGTGCCAGCACGGCGGAGACCTACGAGCAGTACTTC
TRBJ2-3,TRBV11-2,TRBD2,NA,CATGLGTDTQYF,TGTGCCACCGGACTAGGGACAGATACGCAGTATTTT
TRBJ2-7,TRBV3-1,NA,once,CASRSVYEQYF,TGTGCCAGCAGGTCAGTCTACGAGCAGTACTTC
TRBJ2-7,TRBV2,NA,NA,CASIGEVYEQYF,TGTGCCAGCATTGGAGAGGTCTACGAGCAGTACTTC
TRBJ1-4,TRBV20-1,NA,NA,CSAYPGEEEKLFF,TGCAGTGCTTACCCAGGGGAAGAAGAAAAACTGTTTTTT
TRBJ2-3,TRBV10-2,NA,few,CASSFGGAGTDTQYF,TGCGCCAGTAGTTTCGGGGGCGCGGGAACAGATACGCAGTATTTT
TRBJ2-7,TRBV20-1,NA,once,CSARDDPRSYEQYF,TGCAGTGCTAGAGATGACCCCAGATCCTACGAGCAGTACTTC
TRBJ2-5,TRBV7-2,TRBD2,NA,CASSSKAGPQETQYF,TGTGCCAGCAGCTCAAAAGCGGGACCCCAAGAGACCCAGTACTTC
TRBJ2-5,TRBV15,NA,once,CATGITKLQIQETQYF,TGTGCCACCGGCATTACAAAGCTACAAATACAAGAGACCCAGTACTTC
TRBJ1-2,TRBV4-3,NA,NA,CASSQMKGGVACGYTF,TGCGCCAGCAGCCAAATGAAGGGGGGAGTTGCCTGTGGCTACACCTTC
TRBJ1-2,TRBV29-1,TRBD1,few,CSVGQGGFGGYTF,TGCAGCGTTGGACAGGGCGGTTTTGGTGGCTACACCTTC
TRBJ2-3,TRBV7-8,NA,NA,CASSYQTLAQYF,TGTGCCAGCAGCTACCAGACCTTGGCGCAGTATTTT
TRBJ2-3,TRBV5-1,TRBD2,NA,CASSTGTSGGTDTQYF,TGCGCCAGCAGCACCGGGACTAGCGGGGGCACAGATACGCAGTATTTT
TRBJ2-3,TRBV5-1,NA,NA,CASSLGESAGDTQYF,TGCGCCAGCAGCTTGGGTGAGTCGGCCGGGGATACGCAGTATTTT
TRBJ2-3,TRBV29-1,NA,NA,CSVLELPTADTQYF,TGCAGCGTTCTGGAACTGCCCACCGCCGATACGCAGTATTTT
TRBJ2-1,TRBV29-1,TRBD1,few,CSVGTGSGDEQFF,TGCAGCGTGGGGACAGGGAGTGGCGATGAGCAGTTCTTC
TRBJ2-1,TRBV11-3,TRBD2,NA,CASSFPTPGGNNEQFF,TGTGCCAGCAGCTTTCCAACACCGGGAGGGAACAATGAGCAGTTCTTC
TRBJ2-3,TRBV28,TRBD1,NA,CASSDSGTGHTDTQYF,TGTGCCAGCAGTGATTCCGGGACAGGCCACACAGATACGCAGTATTTT
TRBJ1-2,TRBV7-2,NA,NA,CASSLTNYGYTF,TGTGCCAGCAGCTTGACCAACTATGGCTACACCTTC
TRBJ1-5,TRBV7-2,NA,few,CASSPQGLNQPQHF,TGTGCCAGCAGCCCTCAGGGTTTAAATCAGCCCCAGCATTTT
TRBJ2-7,TRBV25-1,NA,many,CASSVDYEQYF,TGTGCCAGCAGTGTGGACTACGAGCAGTACTTC